This T cell receptor (beta chain) was identified during a study of regulatory T cells in long-lasting Graves disease. Overall study findings and caveats: Graves' patients with persistent disease showed TCR diversity lower than patients newly diagnosed.

Specified time point: newly diagnosed GD, antithyroid drugs for less than 3 months. RNA extracted from PBMCs served as the sequencing template. Clinicians diagnosed Graves' disease using American Thyroid Association guidelines. CDR1 is LNHDA, CDR2 SQIVND, per germline (reference sequence). Between the trimmed V and J ends, which lost 7 bases and 7 bases, there was a span of 19 bases. CDR3 length: 15 amino acids. This clonotype has a handful of counts. Its antigen remains unknown. To make TCR beta libraries, researchers used iRepertoire HTBI primers and Arm-PCR of CDR3 regions. TCRdb reprocessed the multiplex PCR reads via MiXCR and lists one record per CDR3 protein. The table records hundreds of thousands of distinct CDR3 sequences, about 16% of them present only once. This same sample was also taken into another study, of T cells in Graves' hyperthyroidism and ophthalmopathy. That work adds: From stable hyperthyroidism, ophthalmopathy was separated by a 13 V-J model. The model identified upcoming ophthalmopathy a median about 6.5 months ahead of onset.

The source material was peripheral blood mononuclear cells (PBMCs), sampled at new diagnosis, from a patient treated with antithyroid drugs. This chain uses TRBV19 with TRBJ2-2; D remains ambiguous. The receptor comes from a man younger than 35 with Graves disease. This CDR3 reads CASNFGSLTGGELFF. DNA of the CDR3: TGTGCCAGTAACTTCGGGTCCTTGACGGGCGGGGAGCTGTTTTTT.